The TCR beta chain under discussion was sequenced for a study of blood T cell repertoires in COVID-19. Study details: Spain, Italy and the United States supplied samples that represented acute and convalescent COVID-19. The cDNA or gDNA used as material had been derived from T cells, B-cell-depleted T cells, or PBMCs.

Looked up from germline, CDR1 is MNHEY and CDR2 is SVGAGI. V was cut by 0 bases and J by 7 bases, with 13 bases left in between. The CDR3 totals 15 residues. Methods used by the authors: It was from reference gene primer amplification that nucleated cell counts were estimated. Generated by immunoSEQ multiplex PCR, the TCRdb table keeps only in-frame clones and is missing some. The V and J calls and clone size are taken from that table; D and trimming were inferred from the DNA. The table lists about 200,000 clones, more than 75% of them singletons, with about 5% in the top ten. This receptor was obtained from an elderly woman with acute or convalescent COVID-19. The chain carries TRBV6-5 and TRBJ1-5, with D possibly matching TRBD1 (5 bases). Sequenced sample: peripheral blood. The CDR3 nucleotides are TGTGCCAGCAGTTACTCTGGGCAGGGTGGCCAGCCCCAGCATTTT. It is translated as CASSYSGQGGQPQHF.